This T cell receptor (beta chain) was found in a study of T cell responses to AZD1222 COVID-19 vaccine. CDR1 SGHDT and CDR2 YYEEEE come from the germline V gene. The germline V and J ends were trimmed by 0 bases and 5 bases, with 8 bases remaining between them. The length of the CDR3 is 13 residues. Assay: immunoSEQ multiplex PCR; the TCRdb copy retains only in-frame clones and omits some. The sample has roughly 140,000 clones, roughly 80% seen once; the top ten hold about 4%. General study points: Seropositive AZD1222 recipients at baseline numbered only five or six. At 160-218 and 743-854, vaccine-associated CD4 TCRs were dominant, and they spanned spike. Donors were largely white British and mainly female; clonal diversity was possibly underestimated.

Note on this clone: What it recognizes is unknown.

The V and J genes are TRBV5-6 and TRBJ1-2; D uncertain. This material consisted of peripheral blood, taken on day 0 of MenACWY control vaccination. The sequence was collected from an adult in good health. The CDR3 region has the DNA TGTGCCAGCAGCTTGGATCGGTGGTATGGCTACACCTTC. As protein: CASSLDRWYGYTF.